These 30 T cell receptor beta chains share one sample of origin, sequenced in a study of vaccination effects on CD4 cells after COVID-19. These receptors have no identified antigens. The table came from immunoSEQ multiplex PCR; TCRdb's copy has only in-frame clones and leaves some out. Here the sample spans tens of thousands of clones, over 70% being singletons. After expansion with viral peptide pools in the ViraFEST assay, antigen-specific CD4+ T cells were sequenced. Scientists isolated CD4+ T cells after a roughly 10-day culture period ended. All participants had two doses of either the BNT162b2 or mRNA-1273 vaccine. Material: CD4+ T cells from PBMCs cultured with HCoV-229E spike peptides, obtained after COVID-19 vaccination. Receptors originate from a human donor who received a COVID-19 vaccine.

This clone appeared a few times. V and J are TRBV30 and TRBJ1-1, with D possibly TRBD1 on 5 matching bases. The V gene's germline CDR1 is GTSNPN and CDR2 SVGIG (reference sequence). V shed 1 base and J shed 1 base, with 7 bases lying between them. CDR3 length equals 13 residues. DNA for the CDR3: TGTGCCTGGAGTGGGGGCCAGAACACTGAAGCTTTCTTT. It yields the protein CAWSGGQNTEAFF.

The CDR3 bases are TGTGCCACCAGTGATACCCTACCAGGGGCAGATACGCAGTATTTT. Encoded protein: CATSDTLPGADTQYF. The genes are TRBV24-1 and TRBJ2-3; TRBD1 might be the D (6 bases). Trimming shortened V by 3 bases and J by 4 bases, and 13 bases separated the two germline ends. This CDR3 is built from 15 residues. The V gene's germline CDR1 is KGHDR and CDR2 SFDVKD.

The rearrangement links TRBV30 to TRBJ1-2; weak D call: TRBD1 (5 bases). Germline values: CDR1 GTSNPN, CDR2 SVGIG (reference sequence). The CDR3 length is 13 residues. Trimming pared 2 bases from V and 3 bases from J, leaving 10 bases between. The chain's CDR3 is CAWSFGGYYGYTF. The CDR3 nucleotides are TGTGCCTGGAGTTTCGGGGGGTACTATGGCTACACCTTC.

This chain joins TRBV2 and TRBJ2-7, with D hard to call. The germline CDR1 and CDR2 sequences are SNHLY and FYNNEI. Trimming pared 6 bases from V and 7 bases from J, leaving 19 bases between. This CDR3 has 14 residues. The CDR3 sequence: CASRPTGLLGEQYV. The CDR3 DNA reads TGTGCCAGCAGACCCACCGGGCTCCTGGGAGAGCAGTACGTC.

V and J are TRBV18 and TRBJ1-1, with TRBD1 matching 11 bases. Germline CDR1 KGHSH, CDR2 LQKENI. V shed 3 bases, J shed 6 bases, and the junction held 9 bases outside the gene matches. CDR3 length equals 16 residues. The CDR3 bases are TGTGCCAGCTCACCCCGGACAGGGGGCGGGGGCGCTGAAGCTTTCTTT. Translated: CASSPRTGGGGAEAFF.

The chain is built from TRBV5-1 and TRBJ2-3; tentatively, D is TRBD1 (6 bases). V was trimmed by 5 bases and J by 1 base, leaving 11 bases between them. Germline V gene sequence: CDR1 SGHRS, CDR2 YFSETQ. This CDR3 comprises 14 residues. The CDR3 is CASRDRLGTDTQYF. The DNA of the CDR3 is TGCGCCAGCAGAGACAGGTTAGGCACAGATACGCAGTATTTT.

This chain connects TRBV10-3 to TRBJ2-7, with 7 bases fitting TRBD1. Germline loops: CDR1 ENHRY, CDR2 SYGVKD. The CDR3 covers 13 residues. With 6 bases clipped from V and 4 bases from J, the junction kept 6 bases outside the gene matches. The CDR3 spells CAISNRDSYEQYV. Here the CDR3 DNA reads TGTGCCATCAGCAACCGGGACAGTTACGAGCAGTACGTC.

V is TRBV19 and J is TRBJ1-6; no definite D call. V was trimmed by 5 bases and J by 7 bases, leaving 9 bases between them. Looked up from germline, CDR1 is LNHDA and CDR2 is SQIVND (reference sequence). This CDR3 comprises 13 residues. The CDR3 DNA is TGTGCCAGTAGTGCGGTCTTGAATTCACCCCTCCACTTT. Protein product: CASSAVLNSPLHF.

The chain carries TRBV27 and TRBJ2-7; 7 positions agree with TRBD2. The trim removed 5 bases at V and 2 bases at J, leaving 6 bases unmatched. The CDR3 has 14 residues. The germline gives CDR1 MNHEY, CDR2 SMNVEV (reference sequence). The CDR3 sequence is CASSRKAGAYEQYV. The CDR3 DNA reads TGTGCCAGCAGTCGAAAGGCGGGAGCCTACGAGCAGTACGTC.

The CDR3 nucleotides read TGTGCCAGCAGTTACAGCGGGGGTAGGTACAATGAGCAGTTCTTC. Protein: CASSYSGGRYNEQFF. V gene TRBV6-6 combines with J gene TRBJ2-1, with TRBD2 matching 8 bases. Germline V lookup: CDR1 MNHNY, CDR2 SVGAGI (reference sequence). The CDR3 covers 15 residues. The V and J ends lost 2 bases and 4 bases, in that order; junction bases with no gene match: 4.

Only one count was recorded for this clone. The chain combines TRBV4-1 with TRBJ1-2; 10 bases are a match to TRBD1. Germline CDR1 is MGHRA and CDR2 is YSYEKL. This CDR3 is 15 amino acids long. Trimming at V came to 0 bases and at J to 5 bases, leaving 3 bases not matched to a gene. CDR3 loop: CASSQERTGGYGYTF. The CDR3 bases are TGCGCCAGCAGCCAAGAGAGGACAGGGGGGTATGGCTACACCTTC.

CDR3 region: CASMWTELDTQYF. The CDR3 DNA is TGTGCCAGCATGTGGACAGAACTAGATACGCAGTATTTT. The chain couples TRBV12-3 or TRBV12-4 to TRBJ2-3; D is possibly TRBD1 (6 bases). The CDR3 is 13 amino acids. The ends were cut back, 7 bases at V and 5 bases at J, with 13 bases in the middle.

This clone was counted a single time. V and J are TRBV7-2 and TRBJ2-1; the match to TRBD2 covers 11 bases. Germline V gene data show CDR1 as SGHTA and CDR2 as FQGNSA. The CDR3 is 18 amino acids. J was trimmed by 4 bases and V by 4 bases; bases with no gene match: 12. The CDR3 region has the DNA TGTGCCAGCAGCTCCACTAGCGGGGGCCGCACTACATACAATGAGCAGTTCTTC. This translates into CASSSTSGGRTTYNEQFF.

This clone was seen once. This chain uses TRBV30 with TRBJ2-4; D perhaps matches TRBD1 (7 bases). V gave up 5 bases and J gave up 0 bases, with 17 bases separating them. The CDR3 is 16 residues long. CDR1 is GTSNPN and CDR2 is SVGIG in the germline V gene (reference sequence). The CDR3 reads CAWVPRGDTAKNIQYF. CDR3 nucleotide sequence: TGTGCCTGGGTCCCCAGGGGGGACACAGCCAAAAACATTCAGTACTTC. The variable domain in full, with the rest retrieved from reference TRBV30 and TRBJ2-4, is SQTIHQWPATLVQPVGSPLSLECTVEGTSNPNLYWYRQAAGRGLQLLFYSVGIGQISSEVPQNLSASRPQDRQFILSSKKLLLSDSGFYLCAWVPRGDTAKNIQYFGAGTRLSVL.

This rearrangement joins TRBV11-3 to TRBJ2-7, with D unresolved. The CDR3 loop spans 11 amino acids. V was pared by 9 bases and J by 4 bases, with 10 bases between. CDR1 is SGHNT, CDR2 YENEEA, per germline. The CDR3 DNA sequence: TGTGCCAGTTCCAACAATTACGAGCAGTACGTC. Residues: CASSNNYEQYV.

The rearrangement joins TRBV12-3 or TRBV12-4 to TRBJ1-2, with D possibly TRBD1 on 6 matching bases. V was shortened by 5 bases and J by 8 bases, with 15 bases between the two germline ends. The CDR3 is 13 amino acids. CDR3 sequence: CASSPRTASGYTF. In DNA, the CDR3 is TGTGCCAGCAGTCCAAGGACAGCTTCAGGCTACACCTTC.

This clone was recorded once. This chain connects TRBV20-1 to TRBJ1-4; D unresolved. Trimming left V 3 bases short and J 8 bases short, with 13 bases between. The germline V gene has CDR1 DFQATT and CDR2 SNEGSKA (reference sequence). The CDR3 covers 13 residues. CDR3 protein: CSASLTAGEKLFF. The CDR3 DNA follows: TGCAGTGCTAGTCTCACGGCCGGGGAAAAACTGTTTTTT.

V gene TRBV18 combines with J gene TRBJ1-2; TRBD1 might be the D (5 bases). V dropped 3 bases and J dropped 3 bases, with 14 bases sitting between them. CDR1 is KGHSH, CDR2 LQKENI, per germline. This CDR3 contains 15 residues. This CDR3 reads CASSPQARGDYGYTF. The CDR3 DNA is TGTGCCAGCTCACCCCAGGCAAGGGGCGACTATGGCTACACCTTC.

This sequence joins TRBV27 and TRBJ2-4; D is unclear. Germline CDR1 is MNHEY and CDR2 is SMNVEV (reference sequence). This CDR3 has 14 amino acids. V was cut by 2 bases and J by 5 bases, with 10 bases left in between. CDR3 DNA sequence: TGTGCCAGCAGTTTAAACTATGGGGAAAACATTCAGTACTTC. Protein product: CASSLNYGENIQYF.

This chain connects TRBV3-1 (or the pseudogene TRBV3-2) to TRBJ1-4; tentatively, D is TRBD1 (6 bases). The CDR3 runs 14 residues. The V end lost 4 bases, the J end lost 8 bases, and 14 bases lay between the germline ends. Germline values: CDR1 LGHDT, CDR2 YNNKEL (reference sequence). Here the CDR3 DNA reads TGTGCCAGCAGCCCCCGGGATCAGGGGGAAAAACTGTTTTTT. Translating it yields CASSPRDQGEKLFF.

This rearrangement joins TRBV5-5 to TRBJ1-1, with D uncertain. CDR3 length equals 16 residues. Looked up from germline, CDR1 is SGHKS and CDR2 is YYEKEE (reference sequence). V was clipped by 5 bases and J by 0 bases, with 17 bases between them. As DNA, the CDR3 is TGTGCCAGCAGTCACGCGGGAGGCCAGGTGAACACTGAAGCTTTCTTT. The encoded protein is CASSHAGGQVNTEAFF.

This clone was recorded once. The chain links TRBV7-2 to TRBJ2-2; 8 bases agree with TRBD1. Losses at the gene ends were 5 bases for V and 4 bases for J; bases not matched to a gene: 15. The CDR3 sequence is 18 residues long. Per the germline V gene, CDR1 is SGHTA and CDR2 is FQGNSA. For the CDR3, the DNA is TGTGCCAGCAGCCGGCCGGCTGACAGGGGTGTAGGCACCGGGGAGCTGTTTTTT. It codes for CASSRPADRGVGTGELFF.

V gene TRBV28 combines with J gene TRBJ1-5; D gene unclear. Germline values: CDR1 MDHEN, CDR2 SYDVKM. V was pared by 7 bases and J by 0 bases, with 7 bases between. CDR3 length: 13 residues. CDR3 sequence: CASMADSNQPQHF. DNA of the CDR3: TGTGCCAGCATGGCCGATAGCAATCAGCCCCAGCATTTT.

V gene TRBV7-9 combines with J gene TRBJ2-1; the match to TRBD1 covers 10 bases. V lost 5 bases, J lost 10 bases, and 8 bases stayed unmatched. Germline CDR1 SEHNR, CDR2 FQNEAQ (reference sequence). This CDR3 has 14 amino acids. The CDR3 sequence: CASSTGTGVGEQFF. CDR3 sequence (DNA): TGTGCCAGCAGCACAGGGACAGGGGTGGGCGAGCAGTTCTTC. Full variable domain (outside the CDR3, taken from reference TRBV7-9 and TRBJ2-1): DTGVSQNPRHKITKRGQNVTFRCDPISEHNRLYWYRQTLGQGPEFLTYFQNEAQLEKSRLLSDRFSAERPKGSFSTLEIQRTEQGDSAMYLCASSTGTGVGEQFFGPGTRLTVL.

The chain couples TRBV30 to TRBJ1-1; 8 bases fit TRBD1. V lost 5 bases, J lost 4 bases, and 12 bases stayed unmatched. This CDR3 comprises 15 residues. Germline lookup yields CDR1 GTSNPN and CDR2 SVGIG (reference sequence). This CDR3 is CAWSLKGTGGTEAFF. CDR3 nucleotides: TGTGCCTGGTCCCTCAAGGGAACAGGGGGCACTGAAGCTTTCTTT.

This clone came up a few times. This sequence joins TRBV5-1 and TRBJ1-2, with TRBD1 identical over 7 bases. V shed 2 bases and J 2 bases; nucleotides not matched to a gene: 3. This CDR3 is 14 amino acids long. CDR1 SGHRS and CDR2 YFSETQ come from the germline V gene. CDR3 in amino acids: CASSFTGANYGYTF. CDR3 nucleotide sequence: TGCGCCAGCAGCTTTACAGGGGCGAACTATGGCTACACCTTC.

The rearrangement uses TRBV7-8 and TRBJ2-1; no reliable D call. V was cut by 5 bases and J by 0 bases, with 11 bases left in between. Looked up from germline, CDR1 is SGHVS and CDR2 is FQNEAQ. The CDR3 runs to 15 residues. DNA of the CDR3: TGTGCCAGCAGCCGAGACTGGAGCTCCTACAATGAGCAGTTCTTC. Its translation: CASSRDWSSYNEQFF.

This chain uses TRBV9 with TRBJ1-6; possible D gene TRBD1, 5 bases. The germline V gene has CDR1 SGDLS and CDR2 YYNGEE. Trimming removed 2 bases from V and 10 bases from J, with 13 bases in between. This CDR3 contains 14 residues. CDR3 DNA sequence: TGTGCCAGCAGCGTGGGGACGGTGAGATCACCCCTCCACTTT. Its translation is CASSVGTVRSPLHF.

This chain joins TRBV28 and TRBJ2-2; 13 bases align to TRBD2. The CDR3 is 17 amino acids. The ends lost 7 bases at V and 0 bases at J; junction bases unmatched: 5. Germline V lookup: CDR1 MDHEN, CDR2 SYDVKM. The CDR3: CASITGLAGTNTGELFF. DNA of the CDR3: TGTGCCAGCATCACGGGACTAGCGGGGACGAACACCGGGGAGCTGTTTTTT.

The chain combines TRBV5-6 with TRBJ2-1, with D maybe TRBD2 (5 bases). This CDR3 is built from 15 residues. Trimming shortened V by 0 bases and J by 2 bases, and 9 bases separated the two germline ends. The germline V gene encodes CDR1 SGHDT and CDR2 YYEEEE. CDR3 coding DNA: TGTGCCAGCAGCTTGGAAACCGGGACCTACAATGAGCAGTTCTTC. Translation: CASSLETGTYNEQFF.